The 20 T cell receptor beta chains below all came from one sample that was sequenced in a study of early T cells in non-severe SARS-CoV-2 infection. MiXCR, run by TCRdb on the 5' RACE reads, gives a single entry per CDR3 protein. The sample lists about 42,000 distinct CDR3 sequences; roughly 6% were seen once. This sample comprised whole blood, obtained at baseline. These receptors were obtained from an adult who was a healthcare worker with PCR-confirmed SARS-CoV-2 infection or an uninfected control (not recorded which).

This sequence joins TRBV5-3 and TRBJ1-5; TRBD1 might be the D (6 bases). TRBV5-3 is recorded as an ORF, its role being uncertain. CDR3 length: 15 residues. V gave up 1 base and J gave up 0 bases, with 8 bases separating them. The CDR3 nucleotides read TGTGCCAGAAGCTTGAAGGGACATAGCAATCAGCCCCAGCATTTT. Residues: CARSLKGHSNQPQHF.

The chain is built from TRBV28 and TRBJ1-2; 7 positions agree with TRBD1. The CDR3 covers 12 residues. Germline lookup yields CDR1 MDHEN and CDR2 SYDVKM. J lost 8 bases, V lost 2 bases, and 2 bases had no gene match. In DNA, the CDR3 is TGTGCCAGCAGTTTAGACAGGGACGGCTACACCTTC. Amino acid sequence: CASSLDRDGYTF.

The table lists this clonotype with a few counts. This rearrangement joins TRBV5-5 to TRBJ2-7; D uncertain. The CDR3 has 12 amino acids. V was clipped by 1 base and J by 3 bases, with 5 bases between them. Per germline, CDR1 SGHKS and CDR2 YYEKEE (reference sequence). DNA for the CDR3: TGTGCCAGCAGCTTGACAGACTACGAGCAGTACTTC. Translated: CASSLTDYEQYF.

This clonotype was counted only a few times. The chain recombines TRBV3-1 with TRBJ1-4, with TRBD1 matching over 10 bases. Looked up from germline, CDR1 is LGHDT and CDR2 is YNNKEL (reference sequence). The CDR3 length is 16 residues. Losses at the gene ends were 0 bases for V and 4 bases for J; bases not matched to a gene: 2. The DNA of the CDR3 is TGTGCCAGCAGCCAAGAAGGGACAGGGGATAATGAAAAACTGTTTTTT. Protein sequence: CASSQEGTGDNEKLFF.

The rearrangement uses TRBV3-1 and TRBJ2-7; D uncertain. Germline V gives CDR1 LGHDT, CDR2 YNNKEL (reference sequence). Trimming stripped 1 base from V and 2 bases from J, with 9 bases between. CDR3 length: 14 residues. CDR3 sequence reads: CASSQVEAAYEQYF. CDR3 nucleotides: TGTGCCAGCAGCCAAGTTGAGGCGGCCTACGAGCAGTACTTC.

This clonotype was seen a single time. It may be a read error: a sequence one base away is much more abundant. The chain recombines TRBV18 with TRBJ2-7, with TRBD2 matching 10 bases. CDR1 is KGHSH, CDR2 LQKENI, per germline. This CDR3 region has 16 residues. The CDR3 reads CASSPPRLAGVYVQYF. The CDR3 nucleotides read TGTGCCAGCTCACCACCGAGGCTAGCGGGGGTCTACGTGCAGTACTTC.

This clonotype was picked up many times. This CDR3 reads CASRSRYGTGELFF. CDR3 bases: TGTGCCAGCAGAAGCCGATACGGAACCGGGGAGCTGTTTTTT. The chain combines TRBV7-8 with TRBJ2-2; no reliable D call. The V gene's germline CDR1 is SGHVS and CDR2 FQNEAQ. The CDR3 is made up of 14 amino acids. V shed 6 bases and J shed 5 bases, with 13 bases lying between them.

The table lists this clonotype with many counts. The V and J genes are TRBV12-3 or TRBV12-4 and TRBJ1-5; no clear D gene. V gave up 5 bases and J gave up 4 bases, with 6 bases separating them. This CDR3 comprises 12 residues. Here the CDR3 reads CASSRANQPQHF. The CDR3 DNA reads TGTGCCAGCAGTCGAGCGAATCAGCCCCAGCATTTT.

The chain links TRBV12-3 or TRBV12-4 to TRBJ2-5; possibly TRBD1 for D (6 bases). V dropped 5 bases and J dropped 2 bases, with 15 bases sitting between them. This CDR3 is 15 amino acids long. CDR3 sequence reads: CASSRNRDPQETQYF. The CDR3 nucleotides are TGTGCCAGCAGTCGGAACAGGGATCCGCAAGAGACCCAGTACTTC.

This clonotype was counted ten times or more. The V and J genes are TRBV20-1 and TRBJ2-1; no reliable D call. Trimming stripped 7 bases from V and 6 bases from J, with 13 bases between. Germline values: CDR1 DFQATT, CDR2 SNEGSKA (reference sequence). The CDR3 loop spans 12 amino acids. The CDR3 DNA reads TGCAGTGGCACCACATCGGGCAATGAGCAGTTCTTC. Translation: CSGTTSGNEQFF.

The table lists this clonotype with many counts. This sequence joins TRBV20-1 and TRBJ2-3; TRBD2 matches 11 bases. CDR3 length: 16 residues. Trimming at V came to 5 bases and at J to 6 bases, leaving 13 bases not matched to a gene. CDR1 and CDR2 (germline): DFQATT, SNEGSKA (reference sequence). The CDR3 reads CSAGAGLAGGRDTQYF. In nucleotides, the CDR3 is TGCAGTGCTGGTGCCGGTCTAGCGGGGGGCCGGGATACGCAGTATTTT.

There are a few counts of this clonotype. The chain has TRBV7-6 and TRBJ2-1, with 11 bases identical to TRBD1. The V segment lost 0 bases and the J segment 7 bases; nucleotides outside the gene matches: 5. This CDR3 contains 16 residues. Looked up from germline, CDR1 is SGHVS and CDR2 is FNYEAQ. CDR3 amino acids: CASSLAGTGGRNEQFF. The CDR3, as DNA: TGTGCCAGCAGCTTAGCCGGGACAGGGGGTCGGAATGAGCAGTTCTTC.

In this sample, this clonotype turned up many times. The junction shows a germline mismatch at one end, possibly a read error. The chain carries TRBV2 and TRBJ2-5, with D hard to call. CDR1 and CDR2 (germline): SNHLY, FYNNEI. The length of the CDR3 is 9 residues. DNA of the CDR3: TGTGCCAGCAGTGTAGGCCTCACCTTC. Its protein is CASSVGLTF. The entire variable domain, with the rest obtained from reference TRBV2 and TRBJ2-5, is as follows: EPEVTQTPSHQVTQMGQEVILRCVPISNHLYFYWYRQILGQKVEFLVSFYNNEISEKSEIFDDQFSVERPDGSNFTLKIRSTKLEDSAMYFCASSVGLTFGPGTRLLVL.

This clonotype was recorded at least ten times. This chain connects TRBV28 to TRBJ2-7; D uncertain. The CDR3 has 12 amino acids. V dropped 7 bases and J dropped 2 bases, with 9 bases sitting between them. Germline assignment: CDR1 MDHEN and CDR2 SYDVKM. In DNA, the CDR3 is TGTGCCAGCACTGGGGTTCCCTACGAGCAGTACTTC. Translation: CASTGVPYEQYF.

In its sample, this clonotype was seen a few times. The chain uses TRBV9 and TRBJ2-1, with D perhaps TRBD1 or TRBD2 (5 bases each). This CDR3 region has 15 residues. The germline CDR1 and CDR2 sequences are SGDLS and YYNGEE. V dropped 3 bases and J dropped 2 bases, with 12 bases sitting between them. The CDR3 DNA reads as TGTGCCAGCAGCGAGGGACGGAAAACCTACAATGAGCAGTTCTTC. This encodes CASSEGRKTYNEQFF.

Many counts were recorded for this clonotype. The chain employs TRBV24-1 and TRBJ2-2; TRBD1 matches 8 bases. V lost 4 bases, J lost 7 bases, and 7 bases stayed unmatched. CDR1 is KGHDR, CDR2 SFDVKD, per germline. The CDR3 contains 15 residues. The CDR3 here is CATSDSGQGGGELFF. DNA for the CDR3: TGTGCCACCAGTGACTCCGGACAGGGAGGCGGGGAGCTGTTTTTT.

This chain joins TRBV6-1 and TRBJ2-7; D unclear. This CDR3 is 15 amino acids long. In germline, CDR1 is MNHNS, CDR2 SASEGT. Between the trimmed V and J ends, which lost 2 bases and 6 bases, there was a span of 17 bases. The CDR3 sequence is CASSERLTLSFEQYF. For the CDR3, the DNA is TGTGCCAGCAGTGAACGACTGACCCTCTCTTTCGAGCAGTACTTC.

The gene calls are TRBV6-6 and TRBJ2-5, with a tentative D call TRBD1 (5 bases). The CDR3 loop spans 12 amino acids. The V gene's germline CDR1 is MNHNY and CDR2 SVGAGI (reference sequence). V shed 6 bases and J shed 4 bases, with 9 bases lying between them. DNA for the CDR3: TGTGCCAGCAGGGCAGGGTCAGAGACCCAGTACTTC. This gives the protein CASRAGSETQYF.

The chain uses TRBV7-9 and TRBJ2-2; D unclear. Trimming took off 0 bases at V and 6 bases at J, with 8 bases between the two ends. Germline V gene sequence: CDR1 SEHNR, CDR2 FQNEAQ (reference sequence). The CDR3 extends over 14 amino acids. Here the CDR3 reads CASSLARWPGELFF. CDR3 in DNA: TGTGCCAGCAGCTTAGCCCGGTGGCCCGGGGAGCTGTTTTTT.

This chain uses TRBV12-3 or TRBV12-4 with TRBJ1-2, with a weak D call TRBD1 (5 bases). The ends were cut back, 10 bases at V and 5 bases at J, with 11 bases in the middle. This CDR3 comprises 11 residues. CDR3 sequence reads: CATRGGYGYTF. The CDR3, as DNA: TGTGCCACCCGCGGGGGGTATGGCTACACCTTC.